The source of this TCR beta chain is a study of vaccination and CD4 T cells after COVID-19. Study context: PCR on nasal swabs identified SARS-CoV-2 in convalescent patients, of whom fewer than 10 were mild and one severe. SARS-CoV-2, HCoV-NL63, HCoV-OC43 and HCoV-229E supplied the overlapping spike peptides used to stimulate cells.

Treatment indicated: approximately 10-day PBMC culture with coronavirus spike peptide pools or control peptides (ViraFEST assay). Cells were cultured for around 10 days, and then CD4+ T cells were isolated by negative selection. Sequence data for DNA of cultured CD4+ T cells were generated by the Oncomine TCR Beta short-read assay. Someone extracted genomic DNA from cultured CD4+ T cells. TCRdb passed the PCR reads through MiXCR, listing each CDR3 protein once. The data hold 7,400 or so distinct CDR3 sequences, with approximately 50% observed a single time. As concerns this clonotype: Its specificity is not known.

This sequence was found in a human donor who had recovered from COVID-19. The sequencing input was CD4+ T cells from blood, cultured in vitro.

For the CDR3, the DNA is TGTGCCAGCAGCAATCTAGATCCTGAGCAGTTCTTC. Encoded protein: CASSNLDPEQFF. This chain uses TRBV6-1 with TRBJ2-1; D unresolved. V was pared by 6 bases and J by 9 bases, with 12 bases between. This CDR3 comprises 12 residues. Germline V gene sequence: CDR1 MNHNS, CDR2 SASEGT.